This entry lists 18 T cell receptor beta chains sequenced from one sample in a study of blood T cell repertoires in COVID-19. Measured with immunoSEQ multiplex PCR; TCRdb has only the in-frame clones, and not every one. Of 200,000 to 250,000 clones detected, about 87% appear once; the ten largest clones hold over 1.5%. The sample consisted of peripheral blood. The origin of the receptors is a man between 65 and 85 years old with acute or convalescent COVID-19.

The V gene is TRBV19, the J gene TRBJ2-1; tentatively, D is TRBD2 (6 bases). V was shortened by 6 bases and J by 5 bases, with 11 bases between the two germline ends. The V gene's germline CDR1 is LNHDA and CDR2 SQIVND (reference sequence). This CDR3 is built from 13 residues. The CDR3 loop reads CASSPGVNNEQFF. In DNA form, the CDR3 reads TGTGCCAGTAGCCCGGGAGTAAACAATGAGCAGTTCTTC.

This clone was picked up a small number of times. The chain has TRBV9 and TRBJ1-3; 8 nucleotides align to TRBD1. V shed 0 bases, J shed 4 bases, and the junction held 6 bases outside the gene matches. In germline, CDR1 is SGDLS, CDR2 YYNGEE. The CDR3 has 16 amino acids. The CDR3 region is CASSVAAQGAGNTIYF. The CDR3 coding sequence is TGTGCCAGCAGCGTAGCTGCGCAGGGGGCCGGAAACACCATATATTTT.

The chain has TRBV5-1 and TRBJ1-6; 7 bases are a match to TRBD1. V lost 3 bases to trimming and J lost 5 bases; unmatched junction nucleotides: 2. This CDR3 region has 14 residues. The germline V gene has CDR1 SGHRS and CDR2 YFSETQ. CDR3 in DNA: TGCGCCAGCAGCTCCGGGACAGATAATTCACCCCTCCACTTT. The encoded protein is CASSSGTDNSPLHF.

This clone appeared a single time. The chain combines TRBV30 with TRBJ1-2; TRBD1 is a possible D gene (5 bases). Trimming took off 4 bases at V and 5 bases at J, with 20 bases between the two ends. The length of the CDR3 is 15 residues. Looked up from germline, CDR1 is GTSNPN and CDR2 is SVGIG (reference sequence). CDR3 sequence: CAWTQIGARFYGYTF. The CDR3 region has the DNA TGTGCCTGGACCCAGATAGGGGCGCGCTTTTATGGCTACACCTTC.

There are a few counts of this clone. The chain joins TRBV19 to TRBJ2-3; possibly TRBD2 for D (7 bases). V lost 1 base to trimming and J lost 3 bases, with 17 bases between them. Looked up from germline, CDR1 is LNHDA and CDR2 is SQIVND (reference sequence). The CDR3 runs 17 residues. CDR3 residues: CASSIGEGTQGTDTQYF. The DNA for the CDR3 is TGTGCCAGTAGTATAGGGGAGGGGACTCAGGGGACAGATACGCAGTATTTT. Drawing the rest from reference TRBV19 and TRBJ2-3, the complete variable domain is DGGITQSPKYLFRKEGQNVTLSCEQNLNHDAMYWYRQDPGQGLRLIYYSQIVNDFQKGDIAEGYSVSREKKESFPLTVTSAQKNPTAFYLCASSIGEGTQGTDTQYFGPGTRLTVL.

The chain employs TRBV28 and TRBJ2-7; 9 bases map to TRBD1. The CDR3 has 15 amino acids. Germline loops: CDR1 MDHEN, CDR2 SYDVKM. DNA for the CDR3: TGTGCAGCACGGGACCCGGGACAGGGCCCCTACGAGCAGTACTTC. As protein: CAARDPGQGPYEQYF.

This clone has a handful of counts. The chain uses TRBV5-1 and TRBJ2-7; 12 nucleotides agree with TRBD2. Unmatched junction bases numbered 1, after V lost 0 bases and J lost 3 bases. Per germline, CDR1 SGHRS and CDR2 YFSETQ. The CDR3 runs to 15 residues. CDR3 residues: CASSLETSGSYEQYF. The CDR3 DNA sequence: TGCGCCAGCAGCTTGGAGACTAGCGGGAGCTACGAGCAGTACTTC.

The V gene is TRBV7-9, the J gene TRBJ1-1; D is unresolved. The CDR3 runs 15 residues. CDR1 SEHNR and CDR2 FQNEAQ come from the germline V gene (reference sequence). The V end lost 1 base, the J end lost 1 base, and 10 bases lay between the germline ends. The CDR3 region has the DNA TGTGCCAGCAGCTTAGGGCGCGCGGGGAACACTGAAGCTTTCTTT. It codes for CASSLGRAGNTEAFF.

This sequence joins TRBV4-1 and TRBJ1-2; TRBD1 agrees at 9 bases. V was clipped by 3 bases and J by 7 bases; unmatched bases: 3. CDR1 MGHRA and CDR2 YSYEKL come from the germline V gene. The CDR3 is made up of 13 amino acids. The CDR3 here is CASSQGTGFGYTF. Written as DNA, the CDR3 is TGCGCCAGCAGCCAGGGGACAGGGTTTGGCTACACCTTC.

The chain uses TRBV13 and TRBJ2-5, with TRBD2 identical over 8 bases. V lost 5 bases and J lost 5; bases outside the gene matches: 10. In germline, CDR1 is PRHDT, CDR2 FYEKMQ (reference sequence). The CDR3 has 15 residues. CDR3 bases: TGTGCCAGCAGCCCCCTCGGGGGGGGAGGCGAGACCCAGTACTTC. It yields the protein CASSPLGGGGETQYF.

The chain combines TRBV18 with TRBJ2-5; TRBD1 is a possible D gene (5 bases). The germline V and J ends were trimmed by 0 bases and 7 bases, with 12 bases remaining between them. The germline V gene encodes CDR1 KGHSH and CDR2 LQKENI. The CDR3 has 14 amino acids. In DNA form, the CDR3 reads TGTGCCAGCTCACCACCCTACGACAGAGGGACCCAGTACTTC. As protein: CASSPPYDRGTQYF.

The chain links TRBV29-1 to TRBJ2-5; D is undetermined. The CDR3 loop spans 13 amino acids. Germline CDR1 SQVTM, CDR2 ANQGSEA. Trimming left V 1 base short and J 1 base short, with 7 bases between. The CDR3 is CSVEVEIQETQYF. The CDR3 coding sequence is TGCAGCGTTGAAGTGGAGATCCAAGAGACCCAGTACTTC.

The chain carries TRBV30 and TRBJ2-1; D unclear. Trimming shortened V by 5 bases and J by 6 bases, and 14 bases separated the two germline ends. CDR3 length equals 13 residues. The germline V gene has CDR1 GTSNPN and CDR2 SVGIG (reference sequence). CDR3 sequence: CAWDLLSINEQFF. For the CDR3, the DNA is TGTGCCTGGGACCTCCTTTCTATCAATGAGCAGTTCTTC.

The chain joins TRBV14 to TRBJ2-3, with 10 bases lining up with TRBD1. The germline V gene encodes CDR1 SGHDN and CDR2 FVKESK. CDR3 size: 15 residues. Trimming took 4 bases from V and 1 from J; bases not matched to a gene: 2. The CDR3 loop is CASSLGTGGTDTQYF. The CDR3 DNA is TGTGCCAGCAGCCTAGGGACAGGGGGCACAGATACGCAGTATTTT.

The V and J genes are TRBV7-8 and TRBJ1-2; 9 positions match TRBD1. Germline V gives CDR1 SGHVS, CDR2 FQNEAQ. The CDR3 consists of 15 residues. J gave up 2 bases and V 5 bases, and 6 bases lay outside the gene matches. CDR3 coding DNA: TGTGCCAGCAGCCCCACACAGGGGGCGAACTATGGCTACACCTTC. It yields the protein CASSPTQGANYGYTF.

V gene TRBV3-1 (or the pseudogene TRBV3-2) combines with J gene TRBJ1-4; tentative D call: TRBD1 (6 bases). V was clipped by 4 bases and J by 3 bases, with 12 bases between them. This CDR3 comprises 15 residues. The V gene's germline CDR1 is LGHDT and CDR2 YNNKEL (reference sequence). CDR3 DNA sequence: TGTGCCAGCAGCCCGCAGGGGAATCCTAATGAAAAACTGTTTTTT. This sequence encodes CASSPQGNPNEKLFF.

The rearrangement links TRBV7-9 to TRBJ2-1; TRBD2 aligns across 8 bases. The CDR3 has 18 amino acids. J was trimmed by 5 bases and V by 5 bases; bases with no gene match: 17. Germline V gene sequence: CDR1 SEHNR, CDR2 FQNEAQ (reference sequence). CDR3 in DNA: TGTGCCAGCAGCCCCCCATTCGGCGGGCTAGCGGGTAACAATGAGCAGTTCTTC. It yields the protein CASSPPFGGLAGNNEQFF.

The chain couples TRBV9 to TRBJ2-2, with TRBD2 as a possible D gene (5 bases). The V end was cut by 0 bases, the J end by 8 bases, with 11 bases between. Germline V gene lookup returns CDR1 SGDLS and CDR2 YYNGEE. The CDR3 has 14 residues. The CDR3 reads CASSVVSEGGELFF. As DNA, the CDR3 is TGTGCCAGCAGCGTAGTATCTGAGGGAGGGGAGCTGTTTTTT.